This T cell receptor beta chain came from a study of cytomegalovirus exposure and HLA in healthy donors. In the study overall: Researchers previously reported finding roughly 120 million unique TCR beta sequences from 170 million or so T cells. Study results and caveats: Among the sequence variants, a highly shared cluster was likely an artifact of sequencing.

A word on this clone: Its cognate antigen is unknown.

Use of 60 Vbeta and 13 Jbeta primers characterized the PCR. Here immunoSEQ multiplex PCR was the method, and the copy in TCRdb shows in-frame clones only, minus some. Here the sample spans approximately 180,000 clones, around 83% being singletons. Donors were nominally healthy when sampled, though unrecorded immune exposures were likely. The clonotype was recovered from a woman between 40 and 50 years old in good health and CMV-seronegative. Sequences were obtained from PBMCs.

CDR3: CSVVGWSSYNEQFF. The CDR3 nucleotides read TGCAGCGTTGTAGGCTGGAGCTCCTACAATGAGCAGTTCTTC. This rearrangement joins TRBV29-1 to TRBJ2-1; no reliable D call. Germline V gene lookup returns CDR1 SQVTM and CDR2 ANQGSEA. The CDR3 loop spans 14 amino acids. With 4 bases removed from V and 0 bases from J, the gap between germline ends came to 10 bases.